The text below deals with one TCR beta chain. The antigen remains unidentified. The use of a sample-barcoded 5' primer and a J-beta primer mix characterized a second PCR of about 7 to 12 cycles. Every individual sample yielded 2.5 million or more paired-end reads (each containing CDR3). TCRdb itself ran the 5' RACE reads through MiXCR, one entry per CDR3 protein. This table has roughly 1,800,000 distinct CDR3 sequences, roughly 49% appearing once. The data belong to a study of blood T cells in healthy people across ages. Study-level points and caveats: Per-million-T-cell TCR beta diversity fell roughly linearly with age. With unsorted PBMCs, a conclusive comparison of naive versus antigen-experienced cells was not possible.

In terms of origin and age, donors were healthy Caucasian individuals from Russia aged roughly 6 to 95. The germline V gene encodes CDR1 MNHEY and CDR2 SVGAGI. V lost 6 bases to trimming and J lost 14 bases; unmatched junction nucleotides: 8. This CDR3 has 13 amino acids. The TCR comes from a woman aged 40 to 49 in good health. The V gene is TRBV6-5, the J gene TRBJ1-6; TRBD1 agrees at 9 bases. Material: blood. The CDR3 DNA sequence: TGTGCCAGCAGCAGGACAGGGGCGACGGCCCTCCACTTT. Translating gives CASSRTGATALHF.